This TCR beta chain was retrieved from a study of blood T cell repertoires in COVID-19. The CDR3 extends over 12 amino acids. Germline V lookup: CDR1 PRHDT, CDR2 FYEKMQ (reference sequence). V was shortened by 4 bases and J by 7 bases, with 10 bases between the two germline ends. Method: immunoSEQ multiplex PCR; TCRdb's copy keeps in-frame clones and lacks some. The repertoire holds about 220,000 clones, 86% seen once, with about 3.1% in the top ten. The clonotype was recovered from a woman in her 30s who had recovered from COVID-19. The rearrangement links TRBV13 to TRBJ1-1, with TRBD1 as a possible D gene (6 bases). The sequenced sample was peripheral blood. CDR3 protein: CASSWGGHEAFF. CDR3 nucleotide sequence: TGTGCCAGCAGCTGGGGGGGACATGAAGCTTTCTTT.